This record covers a single TCR beta chain. Its antigen is undetermined. The data were taken from a study of regulatory T cells in long-lasting Graves disease. Investigators prepared the TCR beta libraries by applying iRepertoire HTBI primers and Arm-PCR of CDR3 regions. TCRdb recomputed calls from the multiplex PCR reads with MiXCR, one row per CDR3 protein. The data contain 400,000 to 500,000 distinct CDR3 sequences, around a fifth of them seen just once; the ten biggest clones take up roughly an eighth. Study conclusions and caveats: Newly diagnosed patients had higher TCR diversity than persistent Graves' patients did.

Time point specified: persistent/refractory GD, antithyroid drugs over 5 years with positive TRAb. PBMC-extracted RNA yielded the TCR library. Peripheral blood, about 10 milliliters of it, was drawn into EDTA tubes. Sequenced here: peripheral blood mononuclear cells (PBMCs), sampled when the disease was refractory, from a patient treated with antithyroid drugs. The receptor was isolated from a female donor with Graves disease.

For the CDR3, the DNA is TGTGCCAGCAGCCCCCTTAAGGGGGTGAGCAATCAGCCCCAGCATTTT. Its translation: CASSPLKGVSNQPQHF. J is TRBJ1-5 and V is TRBV7-2; D possibly corresponds to TRBD1 (6 bases). The length of the CDR3 is 16 residues. V shed 5 bases and J shed 1 base, with 15 bases lying between them. CDR1 and CDR2 (germline): SGHTA, FQGNSA.